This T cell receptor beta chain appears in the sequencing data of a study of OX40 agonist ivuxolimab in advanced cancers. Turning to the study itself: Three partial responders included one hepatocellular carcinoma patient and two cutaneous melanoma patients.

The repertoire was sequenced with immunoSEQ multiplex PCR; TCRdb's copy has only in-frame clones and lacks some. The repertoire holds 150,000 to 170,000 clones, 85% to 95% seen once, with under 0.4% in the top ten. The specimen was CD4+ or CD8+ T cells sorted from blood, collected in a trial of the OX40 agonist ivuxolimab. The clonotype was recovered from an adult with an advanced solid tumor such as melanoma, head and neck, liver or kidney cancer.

Written as DNA, the CDR3 is TGCGCCAGCAGCTTTGGAGGGAACTATGGCTACACCTTC. Residues: CASSFGGNYGYTF. J is TRBJ1-2 and V is TRBV5-1; D is ambiguous. This CDR3 has 13 amino acids. CDR1 is SGHRS, CDR2 YFSETQ, per germline. The ends were cut back, 2 bases at V and 2 bases at J, with 7 bases in the middle.